These 31 T cell receptor beta chains were all obtained from the same sample, sequenced in a study of T-cell reconstitution after alpha-beta-depleted transplantation in children. Unique molecular identifiers were used in preparing the TCRbeta library. Each CDR3 protein is one row after TCRdb ran MiXCR on the PCR reads. The table has roughly 180,000 distinct CDR3 sequences, less than 15% seen once; the top ten hold around 13%. The sample here was PBMCs from the stem cell graft donor, taken from the stem cell graft. Every receptor here comes from a human donor who donated a stem cell graft to a child with acute lymphoblastic leukemia.

This clonotype has at least ten counts. This rearrangement joins TRBV12-3 or TRBV12-4 to TRBJ2-1, with TRBD1 matching over 9 bases. V lost 6 bases to trimming and J lost 5 bases; unmatched junction nucleotides: 11. The CDR3 extends over 16 amino acids. In DNA form, the CDR3 reads TGTGCCAGCAGCCCAATACAGGGGGCGCAGGACAATGAGCAGTTCTTC. Its translation is CASSPIQGAQDNEQFF.

Regarding this clonotype: This may be a read error, as it is one base from a much larger clone. The chain carries TRBV7-6 and TRBJ2-1, with 9 bases lining up with TRBD1. Germline trimming cut 1 base from V and 2 bases from J; bases unmatched to any gene: 9. Germline CDR1 reads SGHVS; CDR2 reads FNYEAQ. The CDR3 has 18 residues. The CDR3 DNA is TGTGCCAGCAGCTTAGATCTTAAGGGACAGGGCCCCTACAATGAGCAGTTCTTC. This translates into CASSLDLKGQGPYNEQFF.

The J gene is TRBJ1-4, the V gene TRBV30; TRBD1 might be the D (6 bases). V was shortened by 6 bases and J by 7 bases, with 18 bases between the two germline ends. This CDR3 spans 14 amino acids. Germline V lookup: CDR1 GTSNPN, CDR2 SVGIG (reference sequence). The CDR3, as DNA: TGTGCCTGTTACGGGGGGGCCGTTTTTGAAAAACTGTTTTTT. This translates into CACYGGAVFEKLFF.

A few counts support this clonotype. The V gene is TRBV5-4, the J gene TRBJ1-2; D unclear. The CDR3 loop spans 16 amino acids. In germline, CDR1 is SGHNT, CDR2 YYREEE (reference sequence). V lost 0 bases and J 0 bases, leaving 12 bases between the germline ends. In DNA, the CDR3 is TGTGCCAGCAGCTTGGACGTAGAGAATTCTAACTATGGCTACACCTTC. This translates into CASSLDVENSNYGYTF.

The chain employs TRBV11-2 and TRBJ1-5; 8 nucleotides line up with TRBD1. V was clipped by 5 bases and J by 2 bases; unmatched bases: 5. The germline gives CDR1 SGHAT, CDR2 FQNNGV. This CDR3 has 15 residues. The CDR3 region is CASSPGGRGNQPQHF. CDR3 in DNA: TGTGCCAGCAGCCCAGGGGGCAGGGGCAATCAGCCCCAGCATTTT.

The sample holds many counts of this clonotype. The chain combines TRBV12-3 or TRBV12-4 with TRBJ2-2; a possible D gene is TRBD1 (6 bases). The CDR3 extends over 15 amino acids. Trimming took 5 bases from V and 7 from J, leaving 17 bases between them. This CDR3 is CASSAYRARSGELFF. In DNA form, the CDR3 reads TGTGCCAGCAGTGCCTACAGGGCTCGAAGCGGGGAGCTGTTTTTT.

This clonotype was seen many times. The chain employs TRBV4-1 and TRBJ2-7; 8 bases agree with TRBD1. V shed 4 bases and J 0 bases; nucleotides not matched to a gene: 14. The germline CDR1 and CDR2 sequences are MGHRA and YSYEKL. This CDR3 comprises 18 residues. The CDR3 DNA follows: TGCGCCAGCAGCCGATTCGAGGGACAGGAACTGAGCTCCTACGAGCAGTACTTC. Translation: CASSRFEGQELSSYEQYF.

This clonotype was recorded at least ten times. The rearrangement joins TRBV6-5 to TRBJ2-7; maybe TRBD1 (6 bases). Trimming removed 2 bases at V and 4 bases at J, with 9 bases between. Germline V gene sequence: CDR1 MNHEY, CDR2 SVGAGI. The CDR3 runs 13 residues. CDR3 sequence reads: CASSYDRGYEQYF. The DNA of the CDR3 is TGTGCCAGCAGTTACGATAGGGGGTACGAGCAGTACTTC.

This clonotype was detected ten times or more. The chain links TRBV20-1 to TRBJ1-6, with TRBD1 matching 8 bases. The CDR3 loop spans 15 amino acids. Trimming at V came to 3 bases and at J to 5 bases, leaving 6 bases not matched to a gene. Per the germline V gene, CDR1 is DFQATT and CDR2 is SNEGSKA (reference sequence). CDR3 loop: CSASGQGENNSPLHF. For the CDR3, the DNA is TGCAGTGCTAGTGGACAGGGCGAGAATAATTCACCCCTCCACTTT.

This clonotype was observed many times. The chain combines TRBV6-5 with TRBJ2-7; TRBD2 aligns across 12 bases. With 4 bases clipped from V and 4 bases from J, the junction kept 8 bases outside the gene matches. Germline V gives CDR1 MNHEY, CDR2 SVGAGI. The CDR3 extends over 16 amino acids. The CDR3 sequence: CASSLVTSGRPYEQYF. CDR3 sequence (DNA): TGTGCCAGCAGTTTGGTAACTAGCGGGAGGCCTTACGAGCAGTACTTC.

There are many counts of this clonotype. This chain connects TRBV27 to TRBJ2-1; D gene unclear. CDR3 length equals 14 residues. Germline CDR1 reads MNHEY; CDR2 reads SMNVEV (reference sequence). V was pared by 4 bases and J by 8 bases, with 15 bases between. The CDR3 here is CASSSLGHEHEQFF. The CDR3 region has the DNA TGTGCCAGCAGTTCTCTCGGGCATGAACATGAGCAGTTCTTC.

This clonotype occurred many times. J is TRBJ1-2 and V is TRBV29-1, with 7 bases that match TRBD1. The germline CDR1 and CDR2 sequences are SQVTM and ANQGSEA. The CDR3 is 15 residues long. V lost 7 bases and J lost 1; bases outside the gene matches: 12. The CDR3 bases are TGCAGCGCCAAATCAGCCGGGACAGATAACTATGGCTACACCTTC. Protein sequence: CSAKSAGTDNYGYTF. The entire variable domain, with the rest obtained from reference TRBV29-1 and TRBJ1-2, is as follows: SAVISQKPSRDICQRGTSLTIQCQVDSQVTMMFWYRQQPGQSLTLIATANQGSEATYESGFVIDKFPISRPNLTFSTLTVSNMSPEDSSIYLCSAKSAGTDNYGYTFGSGTRLTVV.

This clonotype turned up a few times. The CDR3 nucleotides are TGCGCCAGCAGCTTGGGGACATACAACACTGAAGCTTTCTTT. This translates into CASSLGTYNTEAFF. This rearrangement joins TRBV5-1 to TRBJ1-1; tentative D call: TRBD1 (5 bases). Germline V gene data show CDR1 as SGHRS and CDR2 as YFSETQ. V was cut by 0 bases and J by 2 bases, with 8 bases left in between. CDR3 length: 14 amino acids. The full variable domain, its missing parts supplied by reference TRBV5-1 and TRBJ1-1, is KAGVTQTPRYLIKTRGQQVTLSCSPISGHRSVSWYQQTPGQGLQFLFEYFSETQRNKGNFPGRFSGRQFSNSRSEMNVSTLELGDSALYLCASSLGTYNTEAFFGQGTRLTVV.

The rearrangement links TRBV20-1 to TRBJ1-1; no clear D gene. Germline-derived CDR1 and CDR2 are DFQATT and SNEGSKA (reference sequence). V lost 0 bases and J lost 5, with 16 bases in between. The CDR3 loop spans 15 amino acids. The CDR3 DNA sequence: TGCAGTGCTAGAGATCCTCGTCCCGAACTGACTGAAGCTTTCTTT. Translation gives CSARDPRPELTEAFF.

The V and J genes are TRBV7-8 and TRBJ2-4; TRBD2 matches 12 bases. The CDR3 runs 20 residues. CDR1 SGHVS and CDR2 FQNEAQ come from the germline V gene. The J segment lost 1 base and the V segment lost 6 bases, leaving 16 bases of the junction unmatched. CDR3 sequence: CASRTPRRTSGAAAKNIQYF. CDR3 DNA: TGTGCCAGCAGGACACCACGGAGGACTAGCGGGGCGGCGGCCAAAAACATTCAGTACTTC.

Only one count was recorded for this clonotype. Possible read error: a much larger clone is one base away. The chain couples TRBV12-3 or TRBV12-4 to TRBJ2-3; the match to TRBD2 covers 11 bases. CDR3 length: 14 residues. CDR3 sequence reads: CASSYSGREDTRYF. Here the CDR3 DNA reads TGTGCCAGCAGTTATAGCGGGAGGGAAGATACGCGGTATTTT.

This clonotype appeared many times. The chain joins TRBV5-1 to TRBJ2-2; 8 nucleotides line up with TRBD2. The CDR3 covers 15 residues. The V gene end was trimmed by 4 bases and the J gene end by 10 bases; junction bases not matched to a gene: 12. Per the germline V gene, CDR1 is SGHRS and CDR2 is YFSETQ. CDR3 sequence reads: CASSGSGGAGAELFF. Written as DNA, the CDR3 is TGCGCCAGCAGCGGTTCGGGCGGAGCGGGAGCGGAGCTGTTTTTT.

This clonotype was observed a few times. V gene TRBV5-1 combines with J gene TRBJ2-7, with 8 bases matching TRBD2. The CDR3 contains 15 residues. CDR1 SGHRS and CDR2 YFSETQ come from the germline V gene. V lost 5 bases to trimming and J lost 6 bases; unmatched junction nucleotides: 13. The chain's CDR3 is CASRNRLARSPEQYF. The CDR3 DNA sequence: TGCGCCAGCAGGAACCGACTAGCGAGATCTCCCGAGCAGTACTTC.

This clonotype was picked up many times. The chain employs TRBV7-9 and TRBJ2-6; D gene uncertain. The CDR3 spans 13 residues. V was trimmed by 6 bases and J by 0 bases, leaving 3 bases between them. The germline CDR1 and CDR2 sequences are SEHNR and FQNEAQ (reference sequence). The CDR3 nucleotides read TGTGCCAGCAGTAACTCTGGGGCCAACGTCCTGACTTTC. Protein: CASSNSGANVLTF.

In this sample, this clonotype turned up many times. Germline and junction disagree at one end, which may indicate a read error. V is TRBV7-7 and J is TRBJ2-1; 9 positions agree with TRBD2. Germline V lookup: CDR1 SSHAT, CDR2 FNYEAQ (reference sequence). The CDR3 is made up of 14 amino acids. The CDR3 nucleotides read TGTGCTAGCAGCTTCGGCGGGAGGGGCAATGAGCAGTTCTTC. Its translation is CASSFGGRGNEQFF.

This clonotype was counted ten times or more. The chain couples TRBV5-1 to TRBJ2-2; TRBD2 aligns across 10 bases. After removal of 0 bases from V and 5 bases from J, the junction contained 10 bases not matched to a gene. Germline V lookup: CDR1 SGHRS, CDR2 YFSETQ. The length of the CDR3 is 18 residues. In DNA form, the CDR3 reads TGCGCCAGCAGCTTGGTTCCATCTAGCGGGAGCTATACCGGGGAGCTGTTTTTT. Translating gives CASSLVPSSGSYTGELFF.

This clonotype was picked up a small number of times. The V and J genes are TRBV7-8 and TRBJ1-2; D may be TRBD1 (6 bases). The CDR3 has 14 residues. Germline lookup yields CDR1 SGHVS and CDR2 FQNEAQ. V was clipped by 5 bases and J by 8 bases, with 18 bases between them. CDR3 protein: CASSQDWTGGGYTF. CDR3 bases: TGTGCCAGCAGCCAAGACTGGACGGGGGGCGGCTACACCTTC.

This clonotype was seen at least ten times. V gene TRBV24-1 combines with J gene TRBJ2-5; possible D gene TRBD1, 6 bases. The CDR3 loop spans 14 amino acids. Trimming took 5 bases from V and 4 from J, leaving 13 bases between them. Germline lookup yields CDR1 KGHDR and CDR2 SFDVKD. The CDR3 protein is CATSASGTIETQYF. The CDR3 bases are TGTGCCACCAGTGCCTCCGGGACAATAGAGACCCAGTACTTC.

This clonotype was counted between two and nine times. CDR3 coding DNA: TGTGCCAGCAGCCAAGATCTTGGCCGCTCTTCCTACGAGCAGTACTTC. It codes for CASSQDLGRSSYEQYF. This rearrangement joins TRBV4-2 to TRBJ2-7, with unresolved D. Germline loops: CDR1 LGHNA, CDR2 YNFKEQ. Between the trimmed V and J ends, which lost 0 bases and 1 base, there was a span of 13 bases. The CDR3 is 16 amino acids.

This clonotype was detected many times. This chain connects TRBV27 to TRBJ1-1, with 8 nucleotides matching TRBD1. Germline trimming cut 5 bases from V and 3 bases from J; bases unmatched to any gene: 2. Germline lookup yields CDR1 MNHEY and CDR2 SMNVEV (reference sequence). This CDR3 region has 13 residues. The CDR3: CASSRQGYTEAFF. In DNA, the CDR3 is TGTGCCAGCAGTAGACAGGGGTACACTGAAGCTTTCTTT.

This clonotype was observed at least ten times. This chain connects TRBV12-3 or TRBV12-4 to TRBJ2-7; D is ambiguous. This CDR3 is 15 amino acids long. With 3 bases removed from V and 6 bases from J, the gap between germline ends came to 18 bases. In DNA form, the CDR3 reads TGTGCCAGCAGTTTTTTTCTCGCGAGGTCTGCCGAGCAGTACTTC. Protein sequence: CASSFFLARSAEQYF.

This clonotype has a count of ten or more. This chain links TRBV12-3 or TRBV12-4 with TRBJ1-1, with D unclear. The CDR3 covers 14 residues. Deletions cut 5 bases from V and 0 bases from J, with 10 bases between. The CDR3 bases are TGTGCCAGCAGTAAGGCCGGCATGAACACTGAAGCTTTCTTT. Its protein product is CASSKAGMNTEAFF.

This clonotype has at least ten counts. V usage is TRBV30 and J usage is TRBJ1-2; 7 bases line up with TRBD1. The CDR3 runs to 13 residues. The V segment lost 1 base and the J segment 5 bases; nucleotides outside the gene matches: 4. From germline, CDR1 is GTSNPN and CDR2 SVGIG (reference sequence). The CDR3 spells CAWSGGQSYGYTF. CDR3 nucleotides: TGTGCCTGGAGTGGGGGACAGAGTTATGGCTACACCTTC.

At least ten counts were recorded for this clonotype. The V gene is TRBV7-6, the J gene TRBJ1-1; 8 nucleotides match TRBD1. There are 15 residues in the CDR3. The V gene's germline CDR1 is SGHVS and CDR2 FNYEAQ. The J segment lost 11 bases and the V segment lost 5 bases, leaving 16 bases of the junction unmatched. In nucleotides, the CDR3 is TGTGCCAGCAGCCCCGGACAGGGAATAAGTGGAGATGCTTTCTTT. Translated, it gives CASSPGQGISGDAFF.

The chain couples TRBV7-2 to TRBJ2-3; possibly TRBD1 for D (5 bases). Germline values: CDR1 SGHTA, CDR2 FQGNSA. This CDR3 contains 14 residues. V lost 5 bases, J lost 8 bases, and 17 bases lay in between. Here the CDR3 DNA reads TGTGCCAGCAGCAAAACTTCCTCCCAGGGTACGCAGTATTTT. Encoded protein: CASSKTSSQGTQYF.

This clonotype was seen ten or more times. The chain carries TRBV3-1 and TRBJ2-5; TRBD2 aligns across 12 bases. Germline values: CDR1 LGHDT, CDR2 YNNKEL (reference sequence). With V trimmed by 0 bases and J by 2 bases, 1 base remained unmatched. This CDR3 is 16 amino acids long. In DNA, the CDR3 is TGTGCCAGCAGCCAAGAGGGGACTAGCGGGCAAGAGACCCAGTACTTC. It is translated as CASSQEGTSGQETQYF.